The following is a T cell receptor beta chain sequence with its context. Its matching antigen is unknown. The data were obtained in a study of memory CD4+ T cells and cytomegalovirus serostatus. Regarding the study as a whole: Each of fewer than 80 CMV-associated TCRbeta sequences occurred in one to five individuals.

In the authors' workflow: After removing out-of-frame reads, around 2.2 million distinct TCRbeta sequences remained. Data came from immunoSEQ multiplex PCR; TCRdb stores just in-frame clones and leaves some out. V and J calls and clone size follow that table, whereas D and trimming were derived from the DNA. The data show 70,000 to 95,000 clones, around 80% seen once. The sort gate was single viable CD3+CD4+CD8-CD45RO+ cells for memory CD4+ T cells. CD4+ T cells were isolated by positive magnetic selection. The V gene lost 3 bases and the J gene lost 2 bases, with 8 bases spanning the gap. This CDR3 comprises 13 residues. Per the germline V gene, CDR1 is SGHDT and CDR2 is YYEEEE.

The chain links TRBV5-6 to TRBJ2-5; D gene unclear. The specimen sequenced was memory CD4+ T cells from blood. This TCR derives from an adult in good health and CMV-seronegative. The chain's CDR3 is CASSYRAQETQYF. Here the CDR3 DNA reads TGTGCCAGCAGCTACCGCGCACAAGAGACCCAGTACTTC.